This TCR beta chain was sequenced in a study of T cell responses to AZD1222 COVID-19 vaccine. Study findings and constraints: It should be noted that donors were predominantly white British and more often female, and clonal diversity was possibly underestimated.

As concerns this clone: The antigen remains unidentified.

Assay used: immunoSEQ multiplex PCR; TCRdb lists only in-frame clones, some missing. The sample yields 150,000 to 200,000 clones, approximately 88% seen once. The study pooled second doses at about 4 or about 12 weeks. Germline V gives CDR1 SNHLY, CDR2 FYNNEI. The CDR3 runs 16 residues. V was pared by 1 base and J by 2 bases, with 14 bases between. The chain carries TRBV2 and TRBJ1-2; unclear D gene. The input for sequencing was peripheral blood, taken 28 days after the second AZD1222 dose. This clonotype originated in an adult who received the AZD1222 COVID-19 vaccine. CDR3 sequence: CASSEGTLQMNYGYTF. For the CDR3, the DNA is TGTGCCAGCAGTGAAGGGACCTTACAGATGAACTATGGCTACACCTTC.